The subject of this entry is one TCR beta chain. Its antigen is currently unknown. The data originate from a study of T cell repertoires in cytomegalovirus infection. TCRdb redid the calling of the reads with MiXCR, one entry per CDR3 protein. There are around 300,000 distinct CDR3 sequences in the sample; about 20% occur only once, and roughly 19% lies in the top ten. Germline CDR1 ENHRY, CDR2 SYGVKD. The CDR3 is 13 amino acids. Trimming took off 6 bases at V and 0 bases at J, with 9 bases between the two ends. The sample consisted of cultured PBMCs, taken from culture after CMV antigen stimulation. The chain couples TRBV10-3 to TRBJ2-7; weak D call: TRBD2 (6 bases). This sequence originates from a human donor in good health (CMV status not recorded). Some clones in this sample may be carry-over from other donors' samples. CDR3 residues: CAISQTSSYEQYF. CDR3 coding DNA: TGTGCCATCAGCCAGACTAGCTCCTACGAGCAGTACTTC.